A single sample gave rise to the 18 T cell receptor beta chains below, sequenced in a study of graft-versus-host responses after intestinal transplantation. TCRdb's copy holds only in-frame clones and misses some; the assay was immunoSEQ multiplex PCR. This repertoire shows 75,000 to 100,000 clones, about 82% found once; its top ten account for roughly 1.4%. Sequencing used PBMCs, obtained 255 days after intestinal transplant. The origin of the receptors is a human patient who received an intestinal transplant, so some T cells may come from the graft donor.

The chain is built from TRBV5-8 and TRBJ2-5; possible D gene TRBD2, 6 bases. There are 17 residues in the CDR3. The V and J ends lost 0 bases and 2 bases respectively, with 17 bases between them. Germline V lookup: CDR1 SGHTS, CDR2 YDEGEE. CDR3 sequence (DNA): TGTGCCAGCAGCTTGGGTACAGCGGGCAGTGAGCAAGAGACCCAGTACTTC. It translates to CASSLGTAGSEQETQYF.

This clone appeared a few times. The genes are TRBV29-1 and TRBJ2-1; possibly TRBD1 for D (6 bases). The germline V gene encodes CDR1 SQVTM and CDR2 ANQGSEA. The CDR3 length is 16 residues. The germline V and J ends were trimmed by 5 bases and 5 bases, with 22 bases remaining between them. CDR3 sequence (DNA): TGCAGCGTTTACTTCAGGGGCAGGGGAAGGAACAATGAGCAGTTCTTC. It translates to CSVYFRGRGRNNEQFF.

V usage is TRBV5-1 and J usage is TRBJ2-5; D is unclear. Per germline, CDR1 SGHRS and CDR2 YFSETQ. This CDR3 contains 14 residues. V shed 2 bases and J shed 1 base, with 9 bases lying between them. The CDR3 loop is CASSFDLLQETQYF. In DNA form, the CDR3 reads TGCGCCAGCAGCTTTGACTTGCTCCAAGAGACCCAGTACTTC.

The genes are TRBV5-1 and TRBJ1-1; unclear D gene. Germline assignment: CDR1 SGHRS and CDR2 YFSETQ. The CDR3 is 11 residues long. The V end lost 0 bases, the J end lost 3 bases, and 0 bases lay between the germline ends. The CDR3 loop reads CASSLDTEAFF. The CDR3 region has the DNA TGCGCCAGCAGCTTGGACACTGAAGCTTTCTTT.

This chain uses TRBV4-2 with TRBJ1-2; D is perhaps TRBD1 (6 bases). The CDR3 sequence is 18 residues long. V was clipped by 2 bases and J by 8 bases, with 27 bases between them. Germline V gene data show CDR1 as LGHNA and CDR2 as YNFKEQ. The CDR3 coding sequence is TGTGCCAGCAGCCAATTACGAACAGGGTGGGGCATAGGTGAGGGCTACACCTTC. Translation: CASSQLRTGWGIGEGYTF.

The chain recombines TRBV18 with TRBJ2-7; D is undetermined. The CDR3 has 12 residues. V was pared by 4 bases and J by 2 bases, with 6 bases between. CDR1 is KGHSH and CDR2 is LQKENI in the germline V gene. The CDR3 here is CASSHDTYEQYF. CDR3 sequence (DNA): TGTGCCAGCTCACATGACACCTACGAGCAGTACTTC.

This CDR3 reads CASSLGQGAYEQYF. CDR3 bases: TGTGCCAGCAGTTTGGGGCAGGGGGCCTACGAGCAGTACTTC. The genes are TRBV27 and TRBJ2-7, with 7 positions matching TRBD1. Unmatched junction bases numbered 4, after V lost 3 bases and J lost 2 bases. The CDR3 has 14 residues. Germline V gene sequence: CDR1 MNHEY, CDR2 SMNVEV (reference sequence).

The V and J genes are TRBV4-1 and TRBJ2-5; D is ambiguous. The CDR3 consists of 14 residues. The V gene lost 3 bases and the J gene lost 5 bases, with 13 bases spanning the gap. CDR1 and CDR2 (germline): MGHRA, YSYEKL. The CDR3 reads CASSQDPLSETQYF. The DNA for the CDR3 is TGCGCCAGCAGCCAGGACCCCTTGTCGGAGACCCAGTACTTC.

Regarding this clone: Additional DNA sequences in this sample encode the identical CDR3. The rearrangement joins TRBV6-1 to TRBJ1-2, with TRBD1 identical over 7 bases. The CDR3 length is 13 residues. V lost 3 bases, J lost 4 bases, and 2 bases stayed unmatched. Germline values: CDR1 MNHNS, CDR2 SASEGT. The CDR3 DNA sequence: TGTGCCAGCAGTGAGGGGACAGTCTATGGCTACACCTTC. Its translation: CASSEGTVYGYTF.

The chain couples TRBV6-1 to TRBJ2-3; 8 bases are a match to TRBD1. This CDR3 region has 15 residues. The V gene's germline CDR1 is MNHNS and CDR2 SASEGT. Trimming cost V 4 bases and J 0 bases; bases outside gene matches: 3. The CDR3 spells CASSVDRGSTDTQYF. As DNA, the CDR3 is TGTGCCAGCAGTGTCGACAGGGGCAGCACAGATACGCAGTATTTT.

V is TRBV10-3 and J is TRBJ1-1; 8 bases match TRBD1. The CDR3 is 14 residues long. After removal of 6 bases from V and 1 base from J, the junction contained 4 bases not matched to a gene. Germline V gene data show CDR1 as ENHRY and CDR2 as SYGVKD. The CDR3 DNA sequence: TGTGCCATCAGCCCGACAGGGGAGAACACTGAAGCTTTCTTT. Translating it yields CAISPTGENTEAFF.

This chain uses TRBV9 with TRBJ2-1; D is perhaps TRBD1 (6 bases). The CDR3 is 15 amino acids. Germline V gene data show CDR1 as SGDLS and CDR2 as YYNGEE. V was trimmed by 3 bases and J by 6 bases, leaving 16 bases between them. CDR3 protein: CASSAHRAPFNEQFF. Here the CDR3 DNA reads TGTGCCAGCAGCGCGCACAGGGCCCCCTTCAATGAGCAGTTCTTC. Using reference TRBV9 and TRBJ2-1 for the parts outside the CDR3, the full variable domain is DSGVTQTPKHLITATGQRVTLRCSPRSGDLSVYWYQQSLDQGLQFLIQYYNGEERAKGNILERFSAQQFPDLHSELNLSSLELGDSALYFCASSAHRAPFNEQFFGPGTRLTVL.

The chain combines TRBV2 with TRBJ2-1, with D possibly matching TRBD2 (6 bases). This CDR3 contains 16 residues. Deletions cut 0 bases from V and 5 bases from J, with 14 bases between. Germline V CDR1 and CDR2: SNHLY, FYNNEI. The CDR3, as DNA: TGTGCCAGCAGTGAAGCGCGGGACCGAATCAACAATGAGCAGTTCTTC. The encoded protein is CASSEARDRINNEQFF.

The V and J genes are TRBV28 and TRBJ2-7; D gene unclear. The V and J ends lost 3 bases and 3 bases respectively, with 6 bases between them. CDR1 and CDR2 from the germline V gene are MDHEN and SYDVKM. The CDR3 has 12 residues. This CDR3 is CASSLSSYEQYF. In nucleotides, the CDR3 is TGTGCCAGCAGTTTGTCTAGCTACGAGCAGTACTTC.

As concerns this clone: One junction end disagrees with the germline gene, perhaps due to a read error. The chain employs TRBV28 and TRBJ1-5; D is possibly TRBD1 (6 bases). The CDR3 runs to 15 residues. Germline lookup yields CDR1 MDHEN and CDR2 SYDVKM. The CDR3 loop reads CASSTPVYRDQSQHF. The CDR3 coding sequence is TGTGCCAGCAGCACTCCCGTCTACAGGGATCAGTCCCAGCATTTT.

This clone was seen a single time. The rearrangement uses TRBV28 and TRBJ2-5; the match to TRBD2 covers 11 bases. Per the germline V gene, CDR1 is MDHEN and CDR2 is SYDVKM. This CDR3 has 18 amino acids. The V gene end was trimmed by 4 bases and the J gene end by 2 bases; junction bases not matched to a gene: 12. CDR3 DNA sequence: TGTGCCAGCAGTTCACCGTCCCTACTAGCGGGAGCTCAAGAGACCCAGTACTTC. Encoded protein: CASSSPSLLAGAQETQYF.

The chain employs TRBV5-1 and TRBJ1-1; D call uncertain. Germline V gene lookup returns CDR1 SGHRS and CDR2 YFSETQ. This CDR3 comprises 14 residues. The V and J ends lost 0 bases and 4 bases respectively, with 10 bases between them. The CDR3 sequence: CASSLGRSGTEAFF. As DNA, the CDR3 is TGCGCCAGCAGCTTGGGGCGTTCCGGCACTGAAGCTTTCTTT.

The V gene is TRBV28, the J gene TRBJ2-7; no firm D call. This CDR3 region has 11 residues. Per germline, CDR1 MDHEN and CDR2 SYDVKM. The germline V and J ends were trimmed by 5 bases and 3 bases, with 5 bases remaining between them. The CDR3 here is CASSRSYEQYV. CDR3 sequence (DNA): TGTGCCAGCAGTCGGAGCTACGAGCAGTACGTC.